These 13 T cell receptor beta chains share one sample of origin, sequenced in a study of regulatory T cells in long-lasting Graves disease (dated by TCRdb to the early 2020s). The sample's time point, from its label and the paper: newly diagnosed GD, antithyroid drugs for less than 3 months. For both TCR sequencing and RNA sequencing, RNA was extracted from PBMCs in TRIzol. The receptor library was made with multiplex PCR. For sequencing, an Illumina HiSeq 4000 was employed. CDR3 regions were amplified by Arm-PCR with iRepertoire HTBI primers to construct TCR beta libraries. The public reads were run again by TCRdb, first through fastp at Q25 and then through MiXCR, and only productive beta chains were kept. Rows with a matching CDR3 protein are joined into one entry that keeps the most common DNA and genes. Within this sample are 400,000 to 450,000 distinct CDR3 sequences, with about a sixth of them counted one time only. Clones ranked in the top ten supply roughly 10% of the sample.

The same specimen was also included in a second study, on T cells in Graves' hyperthyroidism and ophthalmopathy.

Specimen: peripheral blood mononuclear cells (PBMCs), collected at new diagnosis, from a patient treated with antithyroid drugs. The receptors derive from a woman in her 30s with Graves disease. Donor details come from another sample of the same person, matched by shared clones.

This clonotype appeared many times. This sequence joins TRBV11-2 and TRBJ1-3; D uncertain. The V and J ends lost 6 bases and 0 bases respectively, with 9 bases between them. Germline CDR1 is SGHAT and CDR2 is FQNNGV. This CDR3 region has 14 residues. The CDR3 DNA reads as TGTGCCAGCAGTTCCCGGAACTCTGGAAACACCATATATTTT. This codes for CASSSRNSGNTIYF.

V is TRBV27 and J is TRBJ1-6; D is perhaps TRBD1 (6 bases). The CDR3 runs to 16 residues. V was clipped by 7 bases and J by 4 bases, with 17 bases between them. CDR1 MNHEY and CDR2 SMNVEV come from the germline V gene (reference sequence). As DNA, the CDR3 is TGTGCCAGCAAACCCTGGCGGGGGACATATAATTCACCCCTCCACTTT. This encodes CASKPWRGTYNSPLHF.

This clonotype has just a few counts. Given a much more abundant clone one base away, this may be a read error. The genes are TRBV11-3 and TRBJ2-7; no clear D. The length of the CDR3 is 16 residues. Germline CDR1 is SGHNT and CDR2 is YENEEA. CDR3 region: CASGLNTCKDPYEQYF. CDR3 DNA: TGTGCCAGCGGCTTAAATACTTGTAAGGACCCCTACGAGCAGTACTTC.

V usage is TRBV4-1 and J usage is TRBJ1-6; 10 bases line up with TRBD1. The germline V gene has CDR1 MGHRA and CDR2 YSYEKL. J gave up 7 bases and V 1 base, and 1 base lay outside the gene matches. The CDR3 totals 15 residues. DNA of the CDR3: TGCGCCAGCAGCCAAGGGGACAGGGGAAATTCACCCCTCCACTTT. Protein: CASSQGDRGNSPLHF.

This clonotype was found many times. V usage is TRBV20-1 and J usage is TRBJ1-5; D perhaps matches TRBD1 (5 bases). The CDR3 contains 16 residues. CDR1 is DFQATT, CDR2 SNEGSKA, per germline (reference sequence). Trimming pared 5 bases from V and 4 bases from J, leaving 21 bases between. CDR3 region: CSAVIWRTRINQPQHF. DNA for the CDR3: TGCAGTGCTGTGATCTGGCGGACACGGATTAATCAGCCCCAGCATTTT.

The chain links TRBV4-1 to TRBJ1-5; D is ambiguous. Germline lookup yields CDR1 MGHRA and CDR2 YSYEKL. V lost 0 bases and J lost 7, with 13 bases in between. CDR3 size: 15 residues. The DNA of the CDR3 is TGCGCCAGCAGCCAAGATAGCCGAAGGTACCAGCCCCAGCATTTT. It specifies CASSQDSRRYQPQHF.

This clonotype appeared many times. The chain links TRBV2 to TRBJ2-1; D is tentatively TRBD1 or TRBD2 (5 bases each). The CDR3 covers 14 residues. V lost 4 bases and J lost 6, with 13 bases in between. Per the germline V gene, CDR1 is SNHLY and CDR2 is FYNNEI. The CDR3 region is CASSGGRSGNEQFF. The DNA of the CDR3 is TGTGCCAGCAGTGGGGGGAGATCCGGCAATGAGCAGTTCTTC.

CDR3 loop: CASSLGQMNTYNSPLHF. CDR3 DNA sequence: TGTGCCAGCAGCTTAGGCCAAATGAACACCTATAATTCACCCCTCCACTTT. The chain employs TRBV13 and TRBJ1-6; D remains unclear. The CDR3 runs to 17 residues. The V gene lost 0 bases and the J gene lost 2 bases, with 11 bases spanning the gap. In germline, CDR1 is PRHDT, CDR2 FYEKMQ (reference sequence).

This clonotype has ten or more counts. The V gene is TRBV5-1, the J gene TRBJ2-2, with 7 bases matching TRBD2. Trimming at V came to 4 bases and at J to 5 bases, leaving 8 bases not matched to a gene. The CDR3 totals 15 residues. Per the germline V gene, CDR1 is SGHRS and CDR2 is YFSETQ. The CDR3 region is CASSPGGRGTGELFF. CDR3 in DNA: TGCGCCAGCAGCCCAGGCGGGAGAGGGACCGGGGAGCTGTTTTTT.

In its sample, this clonotype was seen a few times. V is TRBV3-1 and J is TRBJ2-1; maybe TRBD1 (5 bases). Trimming took 1 base from V and 5 from J, leaving 15 bases between them. CDR3 length: 16 residues. Germline assignment: CDR1 LGHDT and CDR2 YNNKEL (reference sequence). In DNA, the CDR3 is TGTGCCAGCAGCCAAGGCCTCAGGGAAGGTCACAATGAGCAGTTCTTC. This translates into CASSQGLREGHNEQFF.

This clonotype was seen only a few times. The rearrangement uses TRBV19 and TRBJ1-5; possible D gene TRBD1, 6 bases. CDR1 and CDR2 (germline): LNHDA, SQIVND (reference sequence). The CDR3 spans 18 residues. V lost 6 bases and J 5 bases, leaving 26 bases between the germline ends. DNA for the CDR3: TGTGCCAGTAGCTTCTACTATCCTATGGGGGGCTTGCATCAGCCCCAGCATTTT. It codes for CASSFYYPMGGLHQPQHF.

This clonotype was seen many times. The chain couples TRBV4-2 to TRBJ2-5; the D gene is possibly TRBD2 (6 bases). CDR1 is LGHNA, CDR2 YNFKEQ, per germline. Trimming removed 5 bases at V and 4 bases at J, with 17 bases between. This CDR3 is 15 amino acids long. CDR3 coding DNA: TGTGCCAGCAGCGCAAGAGCGGGCGGAGGAGAGACCCAGTACTTC. The encoded protein is CASSARAGGGETQYF.

The CDR3 is CASSLILAGSEQYF. CDR3 coding DNA: TGTGCCAGCAGTTTAATACTAGCGGGATCCGAGCAGTACTTC. The rearrangement joins TRBV27 to TRBJ2-7, with 10 bases that match TRBD2. V shed 2 bases and J 6 bases; nucleotides not matched to a gene: 4. Germline assignment: CDR1 MNHEY and CDR2 SMNVEV (reference sequence). The CDR3 is made up of 14 amino acids.